The clone carrying this TCR beta chain appeared a few times. The source of the sample is a study of cytomegalovirus exposure and HLA in healthy donors. Germline V gene data show CDR1 as PRHDT and CDR2 as FYEKMQ (reference sequence). The V and J ends lost 0 bases and 4 bases respectively, with 15 bases between them. This CDR3 has 16 residues. PCR was performed using 60 Vbeta and 13 Jbeta primers. TCRdb keeps only in-frame clones here, not all; method: immunoSEQ multiplex PCR. The repertoire holds over 150,000 clones, with around 75% as singletons. The rearrangement uses TRBV13 and TRBJ1-2; possibly TRBD1 for D (6 bases). This receptor was identified in a male donor in good health and CMV-seronegative. The sample was PBMCs. The CDR3, as DNA: TGTGCCAGCAGCTTAGGATTCGGGACACAGGGCTATGGCTACACCTTC. Translating gives CASSLGFGTQGYGYTF.